Each of the 19 T cell receptor beta chains below was sequenced from the same sample in a study of T cell responses to AZD1222 COVID-19 vaccine. TCRdb keeps only in-frame clones here, not all; method: immunoSEQ multiplex PCR. The sample has over 75,000 clones; roughly 89% are singletons. The sequencing here drew on peripheral blood, taken on day 0 of AZD1222 vaccination. The receptors here all came from an adult in good health.

This rearrangement joins TRBV11-2 to TRBJ1-6; perhaps TRBD1 as D (6 bases). This CDR3 comprises 14 residues. Trimming removed 1 base at V and 10 bases at J, with 11 bases between. The germline V gene has CDR1 SGHAT and CDR2 FQNNGV. The CDR3 sequence: CASSLVRGQSPLHF. The CDR3 DNA is TGTGCCAGCAGCTTAGTTCGGGGGCAATCACCCCTCCACTTT.

The chain's CDR3 is CASSYGRGYEQYF. CDR3 bases: TGTGCCAGCAGCTACGGTCGTGGGTACGAGCAGTACTTC. J is TRBJ2-7 and V is TRBV13; the D is unclear. Germline values: CDR1 PRHDT, CDR2 FYEKMQ (reference sequence). With 4 bases removed from V and 4 bases from J, the gap between germline ends came to 11 bases. The CDR3 sequence is 13 residues long.

V is TRBV11-2 and J is TRBJ1-1, with D possibly TRBD1 on 6 matching bases. This CDR3 comprises 17 residues. V was pared by 5 bases and J by 4 bases, with 23 bases between. In germline, CDR1 is SGHAT, CDR2 FQNNGV. In nucleotides, the CDR3 is TGTGCCAGCAGCCCGGTATCAAAGGGGGGGTTTAGCACTGAAGCTTTCTTT. It encodes CASSPVSKGGFSTEAFF. The full variable domain, rest sourced from reference TRBV11-2 and TRBJ1-1, is EAGVAQSPRYKIIEKRQSVAFWCNPISGHATLYWYQQILGQGPKLLIQFQNNGVVDDSQLPKDRFSAERLKGVDSTLKIQPAKLEDSAVYLCASSPVSKGGFSTEAFFGQGTRLTVV.

This rearrangement joins TRBV6-5 to TRBJ1-3, with TRBD1 matching over 7 bases. CDR1 and CDR2 from the germline V gene are MNHEY and SVGAGI. V trimming: 2 bases; J trimming: 12 bases; junction bases outside the gene matches: 13. The CDR3 runs 15 residues. CDR3 loop: CASSYDRTGYGYIYF. The CDR3 DNA sequence: TGTGCCAGCAGTTACGATCGGACAGGATACGGGTACATATATTTT.

As DNA, the CDR3 is TGTGCCAGCAGCTGGGACAGGGGATCCTACAATGAGCAGTTCTTC. It codes for CASSWDRGSYNEQFF. The chain is built from TRBV7-2 and TRBJ2-1; 10 bases are shared with TRBD1. Germline V lookup: CDR1 SGHTA, CDR2 FQGNSA. This CDR3 has 15 amino acids. V lost 4 bases, J lost 1 base, and 1 base stayed unmatched.

The rearrangement links TRBV9 to TRBJ1-3; the D gene is possibly TRBD1 (5 bases). V was clipped by 1 base and J by 0 bases, with 17 bases between them. CDR1 and CDR2 from the germline V gene are SGDLS and YYNGEE. This CDR3 is built from 18 residues. The CDR3 loop is CASSVSPRDGPSGNTIYF. The CDR3 DNA follows: TGTGCCAGCAGCGTAAGCCCCCGGGACGGACCCTCTGGAAACACCATATATTTT.

The chain is built from TRBV29-1 and TRBJ2-6; possibly TRBD1 for D (5 bases). The V gene's germline CDR1 is SQVTM and CDR2 ANQGSEA. This CDR3 is 14 amino acids long. V was shortened by 6 bases and J by 0 bases, with 9 bases between the two germline ends. CDR3 nucleotide sequence: TGCAGCGTCCACGACAGCTCTGGGGCCAACGTCCTGACTTTC. Amino acids: CSVHDSSGANVLTF.

J is TRBJ2-7 and V is TRBV6-1; 9 bases agree with TRBD1. The J segment lost 7 bases and the V segment lost 4 bases, leaving 14 bases of the junction unmatched. Looked up from germline, CDR1 is MNHNS and CDR2 is SASEGT. This CDR3 has 16 residues. The CDR3: CASSARSPGTGSEQYF. The DNA for the CDR3 is TGTGCCAGCAGTGCCCGTTCCCCCGGGACAGGGAGTGAGCAGTACTTC.

The CDR3 reads CASSKGAYRTGFSDTQYF. The CDR3 nucleotides are TGTGCCAGCAGCAAAGGGGCGTACCGGACAGGGTTTTCAGATACGCAGTATTTT. The V gene is TRBV21-1, the J gene TRBJ2-3; the table names TRBD1, a call not compared with the DNA. TRBV21-1 is recorded as a pseudogene. This CDR3 contains 18 residues.

V gene TRBV28 combines with J gene TRBJ1-6; D possibly corresponds to TRBD1 (6 bases). CDR1 and CDR2 from the germline V gene are MDHEN and SYDVKM. The ends were cut back, 6 bases at V and 10 bases at J, with 16 bases in the middle. The CDR3 has 14 amino acids. This CDR3 is CASSLTGARSPLHF. The CDR3 nucleotides are TGTGCCAGCAGCCTAACGGGGGCTAGGTCACCCCTCCACTTT. Full variable domain (rest looked up from reference TRBV28 and TRBJ1-6): DVKVTQSSRYLVKRTGEKVFLECVQDMDHENMFWYRQDPGLGLRLIYFSYDVKMKEKGDIPEGYSVSREKKERFSLILESASTNQTSMYLCASSLTGARSPLHFGNGTRLTVT.

V is TRBV12-3 or TRBV12-4 and J is TRBJ2-2, with no clear D. The CDR3 runs 13 residues. Trimming removed 5 bases from V and 7 bases from J, with 11 bases in between. The CDR3 loop reads CASSPPLRGELFF. In nucleotides, the CDR3 is TGTGCCAGCAGTCCACCCCTGCGCGGGGAGCTGTTTTTT.

V is TRBV7-9 and J is TRBJ2-7, with D hard to call. The germline V gene encodes CDR1 SEHNR and CDR2 FQNEAQ (reference sequence). Trimming removed 3 bases at V and 0 bases at J, with 3 bases between. This CDR3 region has 12 residues. The CDR3: CASSFSSYEQYF. DNA for the CDR3: TGTGCCAGCAGCTTCTCCTCCTACGAGCAGTACTTC.

As concerns this clone: Its ends do not fully match the called genes, so a read error is possible. The chain couples TRBV6-5 to TRBJ2-7; either TRBD1 or TRBD2 may supply D (5 bases each). The CDR3 extends over 15 amino acids. Germline V gene data show CDR1 as MNHEY and CDR2 as SVGAGI. CDR3 DNA: TGTGCCAGCACAAGGGACCTCACGGTGGGCTACGGGCAGTACTTC. This translates into CASTRDLTVGYGQYF.

This chain uses TRBV5-1 with TRBJ1-4; D is ambiguous. Trimming cost V 3 bases and J 8 bases, with 20 bases left between them. The CDR3 runs to 16 residues. The germline CDR1 and CDR2 sequences are SGHRS and YFSETQ. The CDR3: CASSSAQGMGGEKLFF. The CDR3 DNA reads as TGCGCCAGCAGCTCGGCTCAAGGGATGGGCGGGGAAAAACTGTTTTTT.

The J gene is TRBJ2-3, the V gene TRBV12-3 or TRBV12-4; D is ambiguous. The CDR3 is made up of 13 amino acids. The V gene lost 3 bases and the J gene lost 4 bases, with 8 bases spanning the gap. The CDR3 protein is CASSLQSPDTQYF. In DNA form, the CDR3 reads TGTGCCAGCAGTTTGCAGTCTCCAGATACGCAGTATTTT.

V usage is TRBV5-5 and J usage is TRBJ1-2; D not resolved. The CDR3 runs to 16 residues. V shed 0 bases and J shed 2 bases, with 14 bases lying between them. CDR1 and CDR2 from the germline V gene are SGHKS and YYEKEE (reference sequence). The CDR3 is CASSLGTVRINYGYTF. The CDR3 DNA reads TGTGCCAGCAGCTTGGGGACGGTGAGAATCAACTATGGCTACACCTTC.

The CDR3 protein is CASSPTSGGTYEQYF. DNA for the CDR3: TGTGCCAGCAGCCCTACTAGCGGAGGTACCTACGAGCAGTACTTC. The V gene is TRBV3-1 (or the pseudogene TRBV3-2), the J gene TRBJ2-7; 8 bases are a match to TRBD2. Germline V CDR1 and CDR2: LGHDT, YNNKEL (reference sequence). With V trimmed by 4 bases and J by 2 bases, 7 bases remained unmatched. CDR3 length: 15 residues.

This clone was seen a handful of times. DNA of the CDR3: TGCGCCAGCAAGGGACTAGCGGGTGACGACCCGTACTTC. Its protein product is CASKGLAGDDPYF. The rearrangement links TRBV5-1 to TRBJ2-7; 12 bases are a match to TRBD2. CDR3 length equals 13 residues. CDR1 and CDR2 (germline): SGHRS, YFSETQ. V trimming: 6 bases; J trimming: 12 bases; junction bases outside the gene matches: 10.

The rearrangement joins TRBV10-2 to TRBJ2-1; TRBD2 agrees at 14 bases. With V trimmed by 6 bases and J by 8 bases, 6 bases remained unmatched. The germline V gene has CDR1 WSHSY and CDR2 SAAADI. The CDR3 consists of 15 residues. In DNA form, the CDR3 reads TGCGCCAGCAGCCCCGGGACTAGCGGGAGCTATGAGCAGTTCTTC. Amino acids: CASSPGTSGSYEQFF.